This T cell receptor beta chain was sequenced during a study of identical twins. This CDR3 has 14 residues. J gave up 4 bases and V 8 bases, and 10 bases lay outside the gene matches. Germline V gene sequence: CDR1 ENHRY, CDR2 SYGVKD. The table lists this clonotype with a few counts. TCRdb re-analysed the 5' RACE reads in MiXCR, keeping a single row per CDR3 protein. The sample shows 550,000 to 700,000 distinct CDR3 sequences, about 20% of them seen only once. In addition, the sample was reused for a study of T cells expressing NK-cell markers. From that paper: The TCR beta repertoires originated in sorted CD3+CD56+NKG2C+, CD3+CD56+NKG2C- and CD3+CD56-NKG2C+ T cells. Among the eight sequenced donors, seven tested HCMV-seropositive and one tested seronegative. CD8+ T cells in over 5 donors included dominant NKG2C+ clonotypes at 1.0-7.0%.

The chain employs TRBV10-3 and TRBJ1-1; 7 bases line up with TRBD1. The sequence was collected from a woman under 30 in good health. Sequencing was done on a sample of PBMCs. CDR3 sequence: CAIGTVSSGTEAFF. The CDR3 nucleotides are TGTGCCATCGGGACAGTAAGCTCTGGCACTGAAGCTTTCTTT.